These T cell receptor beta chains were read from a single sample in a study of OX40 agonist ivuxolimab in advanced cancers. The data were produced by immunoSEQ multiplex PCR, yet TCRdb's version contains in-frame clones alone and is incomplete. The sample contains about 98,000 clones, around nine tenths of which appear only once. The sequencing used CD4+ or CD8+ T cells sorted from blood, collected in a trial of the OX40 agonist ivuxolimab. The receptors originated from an adult with an advanced solid tumor such as melanoma, head and neck, liver or kidney cancer. Each CDR3 is given with its conserved first and last residue. A D gene is named only where the DNA matches it firmly. Some rows have no size entry. The others give once, few or many, or a class for an expanded clone.

V,J,D,size,DNA,CDR3
TRBV6-6,TRBJ1-5,.,.,TGTGCCAGCGGTGGCAATCAGCCCCAGCATTTT,CASGGNQPQHF
TRBV10-3,TRBJ2-7,.,.,TGTGCCATCAGCCTTGAACCCACTGCCGATGAGCAGTACTTC,CAISLEPTADEQYF
TRBV2,TRBJ1-3,.,once,TGTGCCAGCAGTGTTTTCGGGGAGAGCTCTGGAAACACCATATATTTT,CASSVFGESSGNTIYF
TRBV28,TRBJ2-5,.,.,TGTGCCAGCACCACCCTCGGGGAGACCCAGTACTTC,CASTTLGETQYF
TRBV7-9,TRBJ1-2,.,once,TGTGCCAGCAGCGTTGGAGATGGCTACACCTTC,CASSVGDGYTF
TRBV7-2,TRBJ2-5,.,.,TGTGCCAGCAGCTTAGGGGGGGCCCAAGAGACCCAGTACTTC,CASSLGGAQETQYF
TRBV7-6,TRBJ1-3,TRBD1,.,TGTGCCAGCAGCCTAGGACAGGGGAGAGGAAACACCATATATTTT,CASSLGQGRGNTIYF
TRBV11-1,TRBJ2-7,.,.,TGTGCCAGCAGCTCGAGGTCCCCGACTAGTTCCGAGCAGTACTTC,CASSSRSPTSSEQYF
TRBV18,TRBJ2-1,TRBD2,.,TGTGCCAGCTCACCCCAGCAGACTAGCGGGAGTTCTGATGAGCAGTTCTTC,CASSPQQTSGSSDEQFF
TRBV7-9,TRBJ2-2,.,.,TGTGCCAGCAGCCGGGGCCAGGCTAGCTGGGAGCTGTTTTTT,CASSRGQASWELFF
TRBV4-1,TRBJ2-3,.,.,TGCGCCAGCAGGGCGGCGCGAGCGGGTGCAGCAGATACGCAGTATTTT,CASRAARAGAADTQYF
TRBV5-1,TRBJ2-1,.,.,TGCGCCAGCAGAGACTTCTTGACGGGACGAACCTACAATGAGCAGTTCTTC,CASRDFLTGRTYNEQFF
TRBV7-9,TRBJ1-1,.,.,TGTGCCAGCAGCTTGGTCACTGAAGCTTTCTTT,CASSLVTEAFF
TRBV19,TRBJ2-1,TRBD2,.,TGTGCCAGTAGTCGGAGTAGCGGGAGAAATGAGCAGTTCTTC,CASSRSSGRNEQFF
TRBV5-5,TRBJ1-1,.,once,TGTGCCAGCAGCTTGGAAGGCGCTCAGGGGAAGGTGGCTTTCTTT,CASSLEGAQGKVAFF
TRBV5-8,TRBJ2-7,TRBD1,once,TGTGCCAGCAGTTATCAGGGGGCGACCTACGAGCAGTACTTC,CASSYQGATYEQYF
TRBV6-6,TRBJ1-1,.,.,TGTGCCAGCAGTTACCACCAGCCCATGAACACTGAAGCTTTCTTT,CASSYHQPMNTEAFF
TRBV18,TRBJ1-5,.,once,TGTGCCAGCTCACCAGTATTCGCCCCGCTGGATCAGCCCCAGCATTTT,CASSPVFAPLDQPQHF
TRBV5-4,TRBJ2-1,TRBD2,.,TGTGCCAGCAGCTCCCCCTCGGGCGGGGGAACCTACAATGAGCAGTTCTTC,CASSSPSGGGTYNEQFF
TRBV28,TRBJ2-7,TRBD1,.,TGTGCCAGCAGTTCTGGACAGGGTCCACACGAGCAGTACTTC,CASSSGQGPHEQYF
TRBV4-2,TRBJ2-7,TRBD2,.,TGTGCCAGCAGCCAAGATTTAACTAGCGGGCCTCAAGCACCCTACGAGCAGTACTTC,CASSQDLTSGPQAPYEQYF
TRBV11-3,TRBJ2-3,TRBD2,.,TGTGCCAGCAGCTCTCGTCGACTAGCGGGAGGTCCAGATACGCAGTATTTT,CASSSRRLAGGPDTQYF
TRBV5-1,TRBJ2-1,.,.,TGCGCCAGCAGCTTAGGGAGTATTGGGGCCAATGAGCAGTTCTTC,CASSLGSIGANEQFF
TRBV5-1,TRBJ1-2,.,.,TGCGCCAGCAGCTTGTACAGGACGTGGGGCTACACCTTC,CASSLYRTWGYTF
TRBV10-3,TRBJ2-2,.,.,TGTGCCATCAGTGGGAGACAGCCAAATACCGGGGAGCTGTTTTTT,CAISGRQPNTGELFF
TRBV5-1,TRBJ2-3,.,.,TGCGCCAGCAGCTTGGCACAACAAACAGATACGCAGTATTTT,CASSLAQQTDTQYF
TRBV10-3,TRBJ2-1,TRBD1,.,TGTGCCATCAGAGCCGGGACAGGGGATAATGAGCAGTTCTTC,CAIRAGTGDNEQFF
TRBV5-4,TRBJ2-1,.,.,TGTGCCAGCAGCTTGGACCAGTATAATGAGCAGTTCTTC,CASSLDQYNEQFF
TRBV13,TRBJ2-3,.,.,TGTGCCAGCAGCCCAGGGGGTGGGCTAGCGCATAGCACAGATACGCAGTATTTT,CASSPGGGLAHSTDTQYF
TRBV28,TRBJ2-7,.,.,TGTGCCAGCAGGGCCCTTTTGGGGCAGTACTTC,CASRALLGQYF
TRBV6-5,TRBJ1-2,TRBD1,.,TGTGCCAGCAGACGGCAGGGGGCCTACACCTTC,CASRRQGAYTF
TRBV13,TRBJ2-7,.,.,TGTGCCAGCAGCTTAGTCCGGAACTCCTACGAGCAGTACTTC,CASSLVRNSYEQYF
TRBV5-1,TRBJ2-1,.,.,TGCGCCAGCAGCTTCGAGGGAGGAGCGGTTGAGCAGTTCTTC,CASSFEGGAVEQFF
TRBV2,TRBJ2-7,TRBD1,.,TGTGCCAGCAGCCGGACAGGGCATGCCGAGCAGTACTTC,CASSRTGHAEQYF
TRBV19,TRBJ2-7,TRBD1,.,TGTGCCAGTAGTCCTCGGGGACAGGGGGCTCTTGAGCAGTACTTC,CASSPRGQGALEQYF
TRBV19,TRBJ1-5,.,.,TGTGCCAGTATGACAGCGCCTAACAATCAGCCCCAGCATTTT,CASMTAPNNQPQHF
TRBV6-5,TRBJ1-2,.,.,TGTGCCAGCAGTTACTCGGTACAGGGATACTATGGCTACACCTTC,CASSYSVQGYYGYTF
TRBV4-3,TRBJ2-5,.,.,TGCGCCAGCAGCCAAGGCCGAAAAGAGACCCAGTACTTC,CASSQGRKETQYF
TRBV7-8,TRBJ2-5,TRBD1,.,TGTGCCAGCAGCCCTCGAGCCAGGGGGGAGACCCAGTACTTC,CASSPRARGETQYF
TRBV5-1,TRBJ2-5,.,.,TGCGCCAGCAGCTTGGTGGCCCAAGAGACCCAGTACTTC,CASSLVAQETQYF
TRBV19,TRBJ1-5,.,.,TGTGCCAGTAGTTCCGTCAACAGGAATCAGCCCCAGCATTTT,CASSSVNRNQPQHF
TRBV28,TRBJ1-5,.,.,TGTGCCAGCAGTTTGGAAAGGGGGAATCAGCCCCAGCATTTT,CASSLERGNQPQHF
TRBV5-1,TRBJ2-2,TRBD2,.,TGCGCCAGCAGCCTAGCGGGAGGAAATTCCGGGGAGCTGTTTTTT,CASSLAGGNSGELFF
TRBV7-9,TRBJ1-1,.,.,TGTGCCAGCAGCTTATTGGCTGAAGCTTTCTTT,CASSLLAEAFF
TRBV30,TRBJ2-1,TRBD2,.,TGTGCCTGGAGTATGGTAGCGGGAGGCGGGGAGCAGTTCTTC,CAWSMVAGGGEQFF
TRBV9,TRBJ1-2,TRBD1,.,TGTGCCAGCAGCGTAGCTTCGGGCCCCAGGGGGCATCGGGGCTACACCTTC,CASSVASGPRGHRGYTF
TRBV7-9,TRBJ2-1,TRBD1,.,TGTGCCAGCAACCCACAGGGGGGTGAGCAGTTCTTC,CASNPQGGEQFF
TRBV5-1,TRBJ1-1,TRBD1,.,TGCGCCAGCAGACCGGGACAGGGGGGCACTGAAGCTTTCTTT,CASRPGQGGTEAFF
TRBV18,TRBJ2-5,.,.,TGTGCCAGCTCCTACGGGGCACGCGGAGAGACCCAGTACTTC,CASSYGARGETQYF
TRBV28,TRBJ1-5,.,.,TGTGCCAGCAACGAGGACCGGCAGCCCCAGCATTTT,CASNEDRQPQHF
TRBV29-1,TRBJ2-1,.,.,TGCAGCGTTGGTGGGCAGACCTTGTACAATGAGCAGTTCTTC,CSVGGQTLYNEQFF
TRBV5-4,TRBJ2-3,TRBD2,once,TGTGCCAGCAGCGCTCGGGGGGTCAACACAGATACGCAGTATTTT,CASSARGVNTDTQYF
TRBV29-1,TRBJ1-1,.,.,TGCAGCGTCCGTAAGGGACCGCGGAACACTGAAGCTTTCTTT,CSVRKGPRNTEAFF